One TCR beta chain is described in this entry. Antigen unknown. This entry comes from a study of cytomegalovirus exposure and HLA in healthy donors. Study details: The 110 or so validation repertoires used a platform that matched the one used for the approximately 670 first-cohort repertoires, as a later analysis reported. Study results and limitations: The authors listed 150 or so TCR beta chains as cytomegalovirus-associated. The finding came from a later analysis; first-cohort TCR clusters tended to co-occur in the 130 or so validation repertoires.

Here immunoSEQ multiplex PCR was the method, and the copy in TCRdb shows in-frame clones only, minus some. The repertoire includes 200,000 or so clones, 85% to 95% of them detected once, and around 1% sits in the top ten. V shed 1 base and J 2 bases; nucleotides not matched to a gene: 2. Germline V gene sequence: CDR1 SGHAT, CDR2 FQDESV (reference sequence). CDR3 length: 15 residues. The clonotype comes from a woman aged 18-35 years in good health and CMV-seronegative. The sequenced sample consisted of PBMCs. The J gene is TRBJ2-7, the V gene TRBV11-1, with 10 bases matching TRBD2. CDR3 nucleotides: TGTGCCAGCAGCTTAGGACTAGCGGGTCCCTACGAGCAGTACTTC. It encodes CASSLGLAGPYEQYF.